A single sample is the source of the 32 T cell receptor beta chains below, sequenced in a study of response to subunit inactivated influenza vaccine. One entry per CDR3 protein results from TCRdb running MiXCR on the RT-PCR reads. Of some 500,000 distinct CDR3 sequences listed, approximately 15% are singletons. The sequenced sample was CD4+ T cells sorted from PBMCs, obtained less than 25 months after vaccination. The receptors originated from a man aged 50 to 75 who received an inactivated influenza vaccine.

The rearrangement uses TRBV7-8 and TRBJ1-5; 7 nucleotides line up with TRBD1. Germline CDR1 is SGHVS and CDR2 is FQNEAQ. J was trimmed by 6 bases and V by 0 bases; bases with no gene match: 5. The CDR3 is made up of 15 amino acids. The chain's CDR3 is CASSLAQGVGQPQHF. CDR3 DNA sequence: TGTGCCAGCAGCTTAGCGCAGGGGGTCGGTCAGCCCCAGCATTTT.

This sequence joins TRBV19 and TRBJ1-5; no clear D. The germline gives CDR1 LNHDA, CDR2 SQIVND (reference sequence). CDR3 length: 13 residues. V was pared by 3 bases and J by 4 bases, with 7 bases between. CDR3 loop: CASSIGQNQPQHF. CDR3 nucleotides: TGTGCCAGTAGTATCGGCCAAAATCAGCCCCAGCATTTT.

This clonotype appeared a few times. The rearrangement uses TRBV20-1 and TRBJ1-5; D unclear. The germline V and J ends were trimmed by 7 bases and 0 bases, with 22 bases remaining between them. The CDR3 length is 17 residues. Germline V gives CDR1 DFQATT, CDR2 SNEGSKA (reference sequence). CDR3 protein: CSGTGPPTVNSNQPQHF. The CDR3 DNA is TGCAGTGGTACCGGGCCGCCCACAGTCAATAGCAATCAGCCCCAGCATTTT.

This clonotype appeared many times. The chain joins TRBV6-1 to TRBJ2-7, with TRBD1 matching 11 bases. V dropped 6 bases and J dropped 2; count of bases not matched to a gene: 0. Germline CDR1 reads MNHNS; CDR2 reads SASEGT. The CDR3 is made up of 13 amino acids. The CDR3 DNA is TGTGCCAGCAGGGGACAGGGGGCCTACGAGCAGTACTTC. Translated: CASRGQGAYEQYF.

This rearrangement joins TRBV20-1 to TRBJ2-1; TRBD2 matches 12 bases. In germline, CDR1 is DFQATT, CDR2 SNEGSKA (reference sequence). V trimming: 4 bases; J trimming: 5 bases; junction bases outside the gene matches: 15. This CDR3 comprises 18 residues. CDR3 DNA: TGCAGTGCTATGGATACGTTACGGACTAGCGGGAATCACAATGAGCAGTTCTTC. Its translation is CSAMDTLRTSGNHNEQFF.

This sequence joins TRBV12-3 or TRBV12-4 and TRBJ2-1; tentative D call: TRBD1 (5 bases). The CDR3 consists of 14 residues. V lost 5 bases and J 6 bases, leaving 14 bases between the germline ends. As DNA, the CDR3 is TGTGCCAGCAGTCTAGGCCAGGGCTCCAATGAGCAGTTCTTC. The encoded protein is CASSLGQGSNEQFF.

The chain links TRBV15 to TRBJ1-4; 9 nucleotides align to TRBD1. J was trimmed by 5 bases and V by 2 bases; bases with no gene match: 6. The CDR3 consists of 16 residues. Per the germline V gene, CDR1 is LNHNV and CDR2 is YYDKDF (reference sequence). CDR3 residues: CATSRPTGTGNEKLFF. The CDR3 DNA sequence: TGTGCCACCAGCAGACCGACCGGGACAGGGAATGAAAAACTGTTTTTT.

In its sample, this clonotype was seen many times. The genes are TRBV29-1 and TRBJ2-7, with D perhaps being TRBD1 or TRBD2 (5 bases each). Trimming removed 7 bases from V and 0 bases from J, with 13 bases in between. Per germline, CDR1 SQVTM and CDR2 ANQGSEA. The CDR3 extends over 13 amino acids. In DNA form, the CDR3 reads TGCAGCGCCGGGACGGAAGGCTCCTACGAGCAGTACTTC. Amino acid sequence: CSAGTEGSYEQYF.

There are a few counts of this clonotype. The V call is TRBV6-1, the J call TRBJ2-7, with D uncertain. V was cut by 6 bases and J by 2 bases, with 20 bases left in between. CDR3 size: 16 residues. Germline CDR1 is MNHNS and CDR2 is SASEGT. The CDR3 spells CASSQATNLFPYEQYF. The CDR3 region has the DNA TGTGCCAGCAGCCAGGCTACAAATCTTTTTCCCTACGAGCAGTACTTC.

The rearrangement joins TRBV5-1 to TRBJ1-3, with D unresolved. CDR1 and CDR2 (germline): SGHRS, YFSETQ. The germline V and J ends were trimmed by 2 bases and 0 bases, with 12 bases remaining between them. The CDR3 spans 16 residues. CDR3 sequence: CASSFYEGASGNTIYF. The CDR3 DNA follows: TGCGCCAGCAGCTTCTACGAGGGAGCCTCTGGAAACACCATATATTTT.

The chain has TRBV20-1 and TRBJ2-1, with 10 bases lining up with TRBD1. The germline V gene encodes CDR1 DFQATT and CDR2 SNEGSKA (reference sequence). This CDR3 region has 14 residues. The V segment lost 4 bases and the J segment 10 bases; nucleotides outside the gene matches: 10. The CDR3 sequence: CSAKPGQGRKEQFF. Here the CDR3 DNA reads TGCAGTGCTAAGCCGGGACAGGGGCGAAAGGAGCAGTTCTTC.

This clonotype turned up a few times. A junction boundary mismatches the germline segment, possibly from a read error. V gene TRBV7-9 combines with J gene TRBJ2-3; maybe TRBD2 (6 bases). The CDR3 length is 14 residues. Germline-derived CDR1 and CDR2 are SEHNR and FQNEAQ (reference sequence). As DNA, the CDR3 is TGTGCCAGCAGCTTGGAGGGGAGCAGAGATACGCAGTATTTT. Amino acid sequence: CASSLEGSRDTQYF.

With respect to this clonotype: This may be a read error, as it is one base from a much larger clone. The CDR3 spells CACSHVREAQNTGELFF. DNA of the CDR3: TGTGCCTGCAGCCATGTGCGGGAGGCCCAGAACACCGGGGAGCTGTTTTTT. The chain recombines TRBV3-1 with TRBJ2-2, with TRBD2 identical over 8 bases. Looked up from germline, CDR1 is LGHDT and CDR2 is YNNKEL (reference sequence). The CDR3 covers 17 residues.

This clonotype has only a few counts. The chain links TRBV11-1 to TRBJ2-1; 12 bases fit TRBD2. This CDR3 is built from 19 residues. With 6 bases clipped from V and 0 bases from J, the junction kept 12 bases outside the gene matches. The germline CDR1 and CDR2 sequences are SGHAT and FQDESV (reference sequence). CDR3 in DNA: TGTGCCAGCAGTCGGCGGCTAGCGGGAGGGGGGGACTCCTACAATGAGCAGTTCTTC. Protein: CASSRRLAGGGDSYNEQFF. The variable domain in full, completed from reference TRBV11-1 and TRBJ2-1, reads EAEVAQSPRYKITEKSQAVAFWCDPISGHATLYWYRQILGQGPELLVQFQDESVVDDSQLPKDRFSAERLKGVDSTLKIQPAELGDSAMYLCASSRRLAGGGDSYNEQFFGPGTRLTVL.

A few counts support this clonotype. The chain employs TRBV4-3 and TRBJ2-1, with D possibly matching TRBD1 (6 bases). V was trimmed by 2 bases and J by 3 bases, leaving 8 bases between them. Germline V gene data show CDR1 as LGHNA and CDR2 as YSLEER. CDR3 length equals 14 residues. As DNA, the CDR3 is TGCGCCAGCAGCCAACAGGACAGCTACAATGAGCAGTTCTTC. It encodes CASSQQDSYNEQFF.

This clonotype was observed many times. This chain joins TRBV7-2 and TRBJ1-4; tentatively, D is TRBD1 (5 bases). The CDR3 sequence is 15 residues long. Between the trimmed V and J ends, which lost 5 bases and 8 bases, there was a span of 18 bases. Germline V gene data show CDR1 as SGHTA and CDR2 as FQGNSA. Here the CDR3 reads CASSIGRRGGEKLFF. The CDR3 DNA reads TGTGCCAGCAGCATCGGACGTAGGGGCGGGGAAAAACTGTTTTTT.

This clonotype showed up many times. The CDR3 DNA reads as TGTGCCAGCAGTTTCCCCCCTATACATTCGCTTGAGCAGTTCTTC. It codes for CASSFPPIHSLEQFF. V and J are TRBV28 and TRBJ2-1; no definite D call. Germline V lookup: CDR1 MDHEN, CDR2 SYDVKM. V lost 3 bases to trimming and J lost 9 bases, with 18 bases between them. The CDR3 is 15 amino acids.

The chain carries TRBV2 and TRBJ1-5; 9 bases fit TRBD1. J was trimmed by 6 bases and V by 4 bases; bases with no gene match: 4. Germline CDR1 SNHLY, CDR2 FYNNEI. CDR3 length: 14 residues. The CDR3 loop is CASSVGQGGQPQHF. Written as DNA, the CDR3 is TGTGCCAGCAGTGTGGGACAGGGCGGTCAGCCCCAGCATTTT.

This clonotype came up a few times. The chain combines TRBV7-8 with TRBJ1-2, with TRBD1 as a possible D gene (5 bases). The V end was cut by 5 bases, the J end by 4 bases, with 14 bases between. The CDR3 runs to 14 residues. CDR1 SGHVS and CDR2 FQNEAQ come from the germline V gene. Written as DNA, the CDR3 is TGTGCCAGCAGCCCAGGGCATGGCCGCTATGGCTACACCTTC. Its protein product is CASSPGHGRYGYTF.

This clonotype has only a few counts. V usage is TRBV18 and J usage is TRBJ1-6, with TRBD1 matching over 12 bases. This CDR3 spans 16 amino acids. V gave up 5 bases and J gave up 7 bases; unmatched junction bases: 6. Germline CDR1 and CDR2: KGHSH and LQKENI. The CDR3 sequence: CASSAGTGGRNSPLHF. The DNA for the CDR3 is TGTGCCAGCTCAGCCGGGACAGGGGGCCGCAATTCACCCCTCCACTTT.

This clonotype occurred a few times. J is TRBJ1-2 and V is TRBV20-1; D gene ambiguous. The germline CDR1 and CDR2 sequences are DFQATT and SNEGSKA (reference sequence). The germline V and J ends were trimmed by 5 bases and 2 bases, with 9 bases remaining between them. The CDR3 runs to 12 residues. This CDR3 is CSAPRGNYGYTF. CDR3 DNA: TGCAGTGCTCCTCGTGGGAACTATGGCTACACCTTC.

The rearrangement joins TRBV2 to TRBJ2-7, with 10 nucleotides matching TRBD2. With V trimmed by 5 bases and J by 0 bases, 7 bases remained unmatched. Germline assignment: CDR1 SNHLY and CDR2 FYNNEI. The CDR3 contains 16 residues. CDR3: CASSPRTSGSSYEQYF. The DNA for the CDR3 is TGTGCCAGCAGTCCCCGGACTAGCGGAAGCTCCTACGAGCAGTACTTC.

This chain uses TRBV27 with TRBJ2-1; 8 bases are a match to TRBD1. The J segment lost 9 bases and the V segment lost 3 bases, leaving 13 bases of the junction unmatched. Germline lookup yields CDR1 MNHEY and CDR2 SMNVEV (reference sequence). The CDR3 has 16 amino acids. As DNA, the CDR3 is TGTGCCAGCAGTTTGGCCCCCTGGACAGGGTCTGGTGAGCAGTTCTTC. Its protein product is CASSLAPWTGSGEQFF.

The J gene is TRBJ1-1, the V gene TRBV12-3 or TRBV12-4; 9 bases match TRBD1. V lost 5 bases to trimming and J lost 0 bases; unmatched junction nucleotides: 4. This CDR3 has 15 residues. The CDR3 DNA follows: TGTGCCAGCAGTATGACAGGGGGATTGAACACTGAAGCTTTCTTT. Protein: CASSMTGGLNTEAFF.

In this sample, this clonotype turned up a few times. The rearrangement links TRBV4-1 to TRBJ2-1; the D is unclear. From germline, CDR1 is MGHRA and CDR2 YSYEKL. V gave up 2 bases and J gave up 0 bases, with 8 bases separating them. The CDR3 has 15 amino acids. In DNA, the CDR3 is TGCGCCAGCAGCCAATTTAGGAGCTCCTACAATGAGCAGTTCTTC. As protein: CASSQFRSSYNEQFF.

This clonotype has just a few counts. This chain uses TRBV5-1 with TRBJ1-1; D not certain. Trimming took 2 bases from V and 0 from J, leaving 11 bases between them. From germline, CDR1 is SGHRS and CDR2 YFSETQ. The CDR3 has 15 residues. CDR3 in amino acids: CASSLGRGMNTEAFF. CDR3 DNA sequence: TGCGCCAGCAGCTTAGGGAGAGGGATGAACACTGAAGCTTTCTTT.

This clonotype has just a few counts. This chain connects TRBV20-1 to TRBJ2-5; 7 positions match TRBD1. Looked up from germline, CDR1 is DFQATT and CDR2 is SNEGSKA (reference sequence). The trim removed 6 bases at V and 0 bases at J, leaving 4 bases unmatched. CDR3 size: 13 residues. The CDR3 DNA reads TGCAGTGCGCACAGGGGTAACCAAGAGACCCAGTACTTC. Protein product: CSAHRGNQETQYF.

This rearrangement joins TRBV6-2 or TRBV6-3 to TRBJ2-3; D ambiguous. The length of the CDR3 is 13 residues. V lost 7 bases, J lost 1 base, and 9 bases lay in between. Germline CDR1 is MNHEY and CDR2 is SVGEGT. The CDR3 here is CASTPRRTDTQYF. The CDR3 DNA reads as TGTGCCAGCACCCCGAGGCGCACAGATACGCAGTATTTT.

The chain joins TRBV4-2 to TRBJ2-1; possibly TRBD2 for D (6 bases). The CDR3 sequence is 16 residues long. V was trimmed by 0 bases and J by 3 bases, leaving 12 bases between them. From germline, CDR1 is LGHNA and CDR2 YNFKEQ. The CDR3 bases are TGTGCCAGCAGCCAAGATCGGGGCGGGATCTACAATGAGCAGTTCTTC. Protein product: CASSQDRGGIYNEQFF.

This clonotype was picked up many times. V usage is TRBV4-1 and J usage is TRBJ2-3, with D perhaps TRBD1 (6 bases). The CDR3 consists of 14 residues. With 4 bases removed from V and 3 bases from J, the gap between germline ends came to 11 bases. The germline V gene encodes CDR1 MGHRA and CDR2 YSYEKL. The CDR3 nucleotides are TGCGCCAGCAGCCGCGTCAGGGGAACAGATACGCAGTATTTT. Amino acids: CASSRVRGTDTQYF.

The DNA of the CDR3 is TGCGCCAGCAGTGAACAGGGGGTTTCCGGGGAGCTGTTTTTT. Its translation is CASSEQGVSGELFF. The chain recombines TRBV10-2 with TRBJ2-2, with 8 bases identical to TRBD1. V shed 3 bases, J shed 6 bases, and the junction held 3 bases outside the gene matches. The CDR3 sequence is 14 residues long. From germline, CDR1 is WSHSY and CDR2 SAAADI.

The chain carries TRBV6-2 or TRBV6-3 and TRBJ2-2, with 12 bases aligning to TRBD2. This CDR3 has 20 residues. Germline lookup yields CDR1 MNHEY and CDR2 SVGEGT. Trimming took 5 bases from V and 1 from J; bases not matched to a gene: 14. The CDR3 sequence: CASSHAGLAGPSQNTGELFF. The DNA for the CDR3 is TGTGCCAGCAGTCACGCGGGACTAGCGGGCCCATCCCAGAACACCGGGGAGCTGTTTTTT.